What follows are 32 T cell receptor beta chains derived from one specimen sequenced in a study of shared clonotypes between healthy human individuals. Naive CD8 cells, CD45RO-negative and positively selected for CCR7, excluded terminally differentiated effector memory CD45RA+ cells. Profiled with immunoSEQ multiplex PCR; TCRdb holds only in-frame clones, not every one. This table holds about 590,000 clones, just under 97% found once. The sample consisted of naive CD8+ T cells sorted from blood. These receptors were obtained from a woman between 25 and 40 years old in good health.

The chain has TRBV2 and TRBJ2-7; D possibly corresponds to TRBD2 (6 bases). This CDR3 contains 13 residues. In germline, CDR1 is SNHLY, CDR2 FYNNEI. Between the trimmed V and J ends, which lost 6 bases and 3 bases, there was a span of 12 bases. The CDR3 DNA sequence: TGTGCCAGCAGGCAAACTAGCAGCTACGAGCAGTACTTC. This translates into CASRQTSSYEQYF.

The rearrangement uses TRBV10-2 and TRBJ2-3; 9 bases are a match to TRBD2. The CDR3 extends over 16 amino acids. V trimming: 8 bases; J trimming: 6 bases; junction bases outside the gene matches: 15. Germline V CDR1 and CDR2: WSHSY, SAAADI. The CDR3 here is CASWDIAGDRRDTQYF. The CDR3 coding sequence is TGCGCCAGCTGGGACATAGCGGGAGACCGCAGGGATACGCAGTATTTT.

About this clone itself: This same CDR3 is encoded by further DNA sequences in the sample. The chain carries TRBV29-1 and TRBJ2-7, with D tentatively TRBD1 (6 bases). The CDR3 is made up of 13 amino acids. The V gene lost 3 bases and the J gene lost 1 base, with 10 bases spanning the gap. The germline V gene encodes CDR1 SQVTM and CDR2 ANQGSEA. CDR3 sequence reads: CSVETDSSYEQYF. The DNA for the CDR3 is TGCAGCGTTGAGACGGACAGTTCCTACGAGCAGTACTTC.

The chain combines TRBV10-2 with TRBJ2-7, with D possibly being TRBD1 (6 bases). The V gene lost 0 bases and the J gene lost 6 bases, with 18 bases spanning the gap. CDR3 size: 16 residues. CDR1 is WSHSY, CDR2 SAAADI, per germline. CDR3 sequence reads: CASSESTLTGPSEQYF. In DNA form, the CDR3 reads TGCGCCAGCAGTGAGTCGACTTTGACAGGCCCCAGCGAGCAGTACTTC.

This chain uses TRBV25-1 with TRBJ2-1; a possible D gene is TRBD2 (5 bases). Germline V CDR1 and CDR2: MGHDK, SYGVNS. Trimming removed 0 bases from V and 4 bases from J, with 7 bases in between. The CDR3 is 14 residues long. CDR3: CASSEYGEYNEQFF. The CDR3 DNA is TGTGCCAGCAGTGAATACGGGGAGTACAATGAGCAGTTCTTC.

This chain joins TRBV5-4 and TRBJ2-7, with 9 bases fitting TRBD1. The length of the CDR3 is 15 residues. CDR1 and CDR2 (germline): SGHNT, YYREEE (reference sequence). After removal of 3 bases from V and 6 bases from J, the junction contained 10 bases not matched to a gene. CDR3: CASSWGQGGGAEQYF. The CDR3 coding sequence is TGTGCCAGCAGCTGGGGACAGGGAGGGGGGGCCGAGCAGTACTTC.

A single count supports this clone. V is TRBV28 and J is TRBJ1-5, with 9 bases that match TRBD1. Germline V gives CDR1 MDHEN, CDR2 SYDVKM. This CDR3 is built from 15 residues. The ends lost 5 bases at V and 0 bases at J; junction bases unmatched: 2. CDR3 in amino acids: CASSRTGDSNQPQHF. As DNA, the CDR3 is TGTGCCAGCAGTCGGACAGGGGATAGCAATCAGCCCCAGCATTTT.

The V and J genes are TRBV5-1 and TRBJ2-1, with D uncertain. The CDR3 runs to 15 residues. Germline CDR1 SGHRS, CDR2 YFSETQ. V was pared by 0 bases and J by 3 bases, with 10 bases between. The CDR3 nucleotides read TGCGCCAGCAGCTTGGCCGGGCGGTACTACAATGAGCAGTTCTTC. Its protein is CASSLAGRYYNEQFF.

The rearrangement joins TRBV6-5 to TRBJ1-1, with 8 bases matching TRBD1. The CDR3 has 15 amino acids. Germline values: CDR1 MNHEY, CDR2 SVGAGI. J was trimmed by 5 bases and V by 5 bases; bases with no gene match: 10. CDR3 sequence reads: CASSVLSGGSTEAFF. The CDR3 region has the DNA TGTGCCAGCAGTGTTCTTTCAGGGGGCTCGACTGAAGCTTTCTTT.

This chain connects TRBV11-2 to TRBJ2-3; possible D gene TRBD2, 6 bases. Germline values: CDR1 SGHAT, CDR2 FQNNGV. With 2 bases removed from V and 2 bases from J, the gap between germline ends came to 20 bases. This CDR3 has 18 residues. The CDR3 DNA reads as TGTGCCAGCAGCTTAAGGCGGGATCGTCGGGGAACCACAGATACGCAGTATTTT. Translated, it gives CASSLRRDRRGTTDTQYF.

The rearrangement links TRBV7-9 to TRBJ2-7; D remains ambiguous. This CDR3 is 12 amino acids long. With 2 bases removed from V and 3 bases from J, the gap between germline ends came to 5 bases. Germline CDR1 reads SEHNR; CDR2 reads FQNEAQ (reference sequence). This chain's CDR3 is CASSLSYYEQYF. As DNA, the CDR3 is TGTGCCAGCAGCTTAAGCTACTACGAGCAGTACTTC.

This rearrangement joins TRBV7-8 to TRBJ2-7; no clear D. Germline lookup yields CDR1 SGHVS and CDR2 FQNEAQ. With 1 base removed from V and 3 bases from J, the gap between germline ends came to 7 bases. CDR3 length equals 13 residues. The CDR3 is CASSLGSLYEQYF. As DNA, the CDR3 is TGTGCCAGCAGCTTAGGCAGCCTCTACGAGCAGTACTTC.

This clone was detected only once. CDR3 region: CASSLTSWDEQFF. The CDR3 nucleotides are TGTGCCAGCAGTCTAACTAGTTGGGATGAGCAGTTCTTC. The chain is built from TRBV28 and TRBJ2-1, with TRBD2 as a possible D gene (5 bases). Germline V gene lookup returns CDR1 MDHEN and CDR2 SYDVKM. There are 13 residues in the CDR3. V shed 5 bases and J shed 8 bases, with 13 bases lying between them.

The V and J genes are TRBV4-1 and TRBJ1-1; 7 bases agree with TRBD1. This CDR3 is built from 15 residues. Germline-derived CDR1 and CDR2 are MGHRA and YSYEKL. With V trimmed by 1 base and J by 3 bases, 5 bases remained unmatched. CDR3 sequence (DNA): TGCGCCAGCAGCCAAGGACCAACAGGGGACACTGAAGCTTTCTTT. Amino acid sequence: CASSQGPTGDTEAFF.

The chain links TRBV7-9 to TRBJ1-5; D is unresolved. Per the germline V gene, CDR1 is SEHNR and CDR2 is FQNEAQ (reference sequence). The V gene lost 5 bases and the J gene lost 0 bases, with 14 bases spanning the gap. The CDR3 contains 16 residues. Here the CDR3 DNA reads TGTGCCAGCAGCCCAGATGACACCTATAGCAATCAGCCCCAGCATTTT. It yields the protein CASSPDDTYSNQPQHF.

This clone was observed once. The chain is built from TRBV4-1 and TRBJ2-2; D may be TRBD2 (6 bases). This CDR3 contains 14 residues. Germline CDR1 reads MGHRA; CDR2 reads YSYEKL. Trimming removed 5 bases at V and 4 bases at J, with 11 bases between. The CDR3 DNA reads TGCGCCAGCAGCGTCATCGGGAGCACCGGGGAGCTGTTTTTT. Translating gives CASSVIGSTGELFF.

This chain uses TRBV27 with TRBJ2-7; 8 bases map to TRBD2. Germline V gene lookup returns CDR1 MNHEY and CDR2 SMNVEV (reference sequence). CDR3 length: 19 amino acids. V was clipped by 0 bases and J by 1 base; unmatched bases: 14. The CDR3 spells CASSLSGTLAGRGSYEQYF. The CDR3 DNA reads TGTGCCAGCAGTTTATCGGGGACTTTAGCGGGACGAGGATCCTACGAGCAGTACTTC.

The chain joins TRBV5-1 to TRBJ2-5; TRBD1 is a possible D gene (5 bases). The CDR3 is made up of 18 amino acids. Germline assignment: CDR1 SGHRS and CDR2 YFSETQ. V dropped 0 bases and J dropped 1 base, with 19 bases sitting between them. Here the CDR3 reads CASSLDPLISGPQETQYF. In nucleotides, the CDR3 is TGCGCCAGCAGCTTGGACCCACTTATCTCAGGGCCCCAAGAGACCCAGTACTTC.

The genes are TRBV28 and TRBJ1-5; D unclear. The CDR3 runs 15 residues. Per the germline V gene, CDR1 is MDHEN and CDR2 is SYDVKM. V lost 6 bases and J lost 4, with 16 bases in between. The CDR3 is CASSHGSRLNQPQHF. CDR3 in DNA: TGTGCCAGCAGCCACGGGTCCCGACTGAATCAGCCCCAGCATTTT.

As for this clone: Other DNA sequences within the sample encode an identical CDR3. The V and J genes are TRBV6-5 and TRBJ2-7; no reliable D call. From germline, CDR1 is MNHEY and CDR2 SVGAGI. Trimming removed 6 bases at V and 3 bases at J, with 6 bases between. CDR3 length: 11 residues. The CDR3 here is CASSDLYEQYF. The CDR3 nucleotides are TGTGCCAGCAGCGACCTCTACGAGCAGTACTTC.

This CDR3 is CAWSWTDYGYTF. CDR3 sequence (DNA): TGTGCCTGGTCCTGGACAGACTATGGCTACACCTTC. The chain couples TRBV30 to TRBJ1-2, with D possibly being TRBD1 (6 bases). Germline values: CDR1 GTSNPN, CDR2 SVGIG (reference sequence). The CDR3 runs to 12 residues. The V end lost 5 bases, the J end lost 3 bases, and 10 bases lay between the germline ends.

The chain is built from TRBV2 and TRBJ1-4, with D perhaps matching TRBD1 (5 bases). Germline loops: CDR1 SNHLY, CDR2 FYNNEI. The V gene lost 4 bases and the J gene lost 4 bases, with 16 bases spanning the gap. This CDR3 is 16 amino acids long. DNA for the CDR3: TGTGCCAGCAGTGTACCATTTGGGGGAGGTAATGAAAAACTGTTTTTT. Its translation is CASSVPFGGGNEKLFF.

The chain couples TRBV6-1 to TRBJ2-2; D remains unclear. Germline V gene lookup returns CDR1 MNHNS and CDR2 SASEGT. This CDR3 has 13 residues. Trimming took off 6 bases at V and 1 base at J, with 6 bases between the two ends. CDR3 loop: CASSPGNTGELFF. Here the CDR3 DNA reads TGTGCCAGCAGCCCGGGGAACACCGGGGAGCTGTTTTTT.

This chain joins TRBV19 and TRBJ2-2; tentative D call: TRBD1 (5 bases). With 4 bases removed from V and 6 bases from J, the gap between germline ends came to 9 bases. Germline values: CDR1 LNHDA, CDR2 SQIVND (reference sequence). There are 13 residues in the CDR3. CDR3 in amino acids: CASSTQGSGELFF. CDR3 in DNA: TGTGCCAGTAGTACCCAGGGATCCGGGGAGCTGTTTTTT.

V gene TRBV7-8 combines with J gene TRBJ1-2, with 8 bases identical to TRBD1. The CDR3 loop spans 16 amino acids. The germline CDR1 and CDR2 sequences are SGHVS and FQNEAQ. Germline trimming cut 5 bases from V and 2 bases from J; bases unmatched to any gene: 10. The CDR3 sequence is CASSTGQGAPNYGYTF. CDR3 DNA: TGTGCCAGCAGCACTGGACAGGGTGCTCCCAACTATGGCTACACCTTC.

This clone was seen only once. This chain links TRBV5-8 with TRBJ1-5; maybe TRBD1 (5 bases). Germline loops: CDR1 SGHTS, CDR2 YDEGEE. CDR3 size: 16 residues. V was shortened by 0 bases and J by 4 bases, with 14 bases between the two germline ends. In DNA, the CDR3 is TGTGCCAGCAGCTTGGATTGGGGCTCTGGGAATCAGCCCCAGCATTTT. Protein sequence: CASSLDWGSGNQPQHF.

The chain uses TRBV28 and TRBJ2-7; TRBD2 aligns across 9 bases. The CDR3 loop spans 17 amino acids. The germline gives CDR1 MDHEN, CDR2 SYDVKM. V lost 4 bases, J lost 2 bases, and 12 bases stayed unmatched. CDR3 sequence (DNA): TGTGCCAGCAGTTCCGTTCGGTTAGCGGGAGACCCCTACGAGCAGTACTTC. Its protein is CASSSVRLAGDPYEQYF.

The J gene is TRBJ1-4, the V gene TRBV21-1. TRBV21-1 is labeled a pseudogene. The CDR3 is 13 amino acids. CDR3 DNA sequence: TGTGCCAGCCGAGACGGTCCTAATGAAAAACTGTTTTTT. Protein sequence: CASRDGPNEKLFF.

This chain connects TRBV19 to TRBJ1-6, with 9 positions matching TRBD1. CDR3 length: 15 amino acids. With 5 bases clipped from V and 10 bases from J, the junction kept 9 bases outside the gene matches. The germline V gene encodes CDR1 LNHDA and CDR2 SQIVND (reference sequence). The CDR3: CASSAWDRVGSPLHF. The CDR3 DNA sequence: TGTGCCAGTAGTGCTTGGGACAGGGTTGGATCACCCCTCCACTTT.

V usage is TRBV19 and J usage is TRBJ2-6; no clear D. The CDR3 consists of 14 residues. Trimming took off 6 bases at V and 0 bases at J, with 6 bases between the two ends. The germline gives CDR1 LNHDA, CDR2 SQIVND (reference sequence). The CDR3 spells CASSKISGANVLTF. The CDR3 coding sequence is TGTGCCAGTAGCAAGATCTCTGGGGCCAACGTCCTGACTTTC.

The genes are TRBV19 and TRBJ2-3; TRBD2 agrees at 10 bases. CDR1 LNHDA and CDR2 SQIVND come from the germline V gene (reference sequence). The CDR3 extends over 16 amino acids. Trimming removed 7 bases from V and 2 bases from J; junction bases left unmatched: 9. DNA of the CDR3: TGTGCCAGTACCGACGCTAGCGGGAGTGTCACAGATACGCAGTATTTT. Protein product: CASTDASGSVTDTQYF.

This clone was found once. The chain is built from TRBV28 and TRBJ1-6; the D gene is possibly TRBD1 (6 bases). Germline V gene sequence: CDR1 MDHEN, CDR2 SYDVKM. Trimming removed 5 bases from V and 6 bases from J, with 17 bases in between. This CDR3 is 16 amino acids long. CDR3 bases: TGTGCCAGCAGTGTACAACAGGGACTTGGTAATTCACCCCTCCACTTT. Its translation is CASSVQQGLGNSPLHF.